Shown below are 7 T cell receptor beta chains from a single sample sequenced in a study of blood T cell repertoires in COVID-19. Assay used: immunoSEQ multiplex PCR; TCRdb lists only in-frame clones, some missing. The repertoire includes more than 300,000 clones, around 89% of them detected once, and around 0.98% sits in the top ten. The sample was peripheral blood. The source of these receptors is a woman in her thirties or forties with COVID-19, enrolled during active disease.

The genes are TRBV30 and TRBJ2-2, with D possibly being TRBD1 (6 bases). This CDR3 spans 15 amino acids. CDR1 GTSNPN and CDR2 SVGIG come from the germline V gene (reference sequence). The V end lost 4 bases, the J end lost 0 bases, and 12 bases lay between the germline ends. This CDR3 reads CAWKTGSSNTGELFF. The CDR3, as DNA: TGTGCCTGGAAGACAGGCTCTTCGAACACCGGGGAGCTGTTTTTT.

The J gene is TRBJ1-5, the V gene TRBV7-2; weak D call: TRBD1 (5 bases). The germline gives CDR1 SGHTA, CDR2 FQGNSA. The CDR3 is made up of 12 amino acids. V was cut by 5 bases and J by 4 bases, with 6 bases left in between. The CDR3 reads CASSRGNQPQHF. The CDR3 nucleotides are TGTGCCAGCAGCCGGGGGAATCAGCCCCAGCATTTT.

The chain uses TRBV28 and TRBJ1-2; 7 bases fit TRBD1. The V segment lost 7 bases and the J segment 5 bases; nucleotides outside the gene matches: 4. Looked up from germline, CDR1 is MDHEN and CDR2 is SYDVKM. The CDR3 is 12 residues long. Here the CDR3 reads CASTLRGYGYTF. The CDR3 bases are TGTGCCAGCACCCTCAGGGGGTATGGCTACACCTTC.

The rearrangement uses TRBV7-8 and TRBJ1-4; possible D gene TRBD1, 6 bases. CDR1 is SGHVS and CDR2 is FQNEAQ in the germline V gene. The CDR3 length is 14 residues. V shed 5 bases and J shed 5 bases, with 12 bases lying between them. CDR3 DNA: TGTGCCAGCAGCCTGGACAGTCAGAATGAAAAACTGTTTTTT. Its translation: CASSLDSQNEKLFF.

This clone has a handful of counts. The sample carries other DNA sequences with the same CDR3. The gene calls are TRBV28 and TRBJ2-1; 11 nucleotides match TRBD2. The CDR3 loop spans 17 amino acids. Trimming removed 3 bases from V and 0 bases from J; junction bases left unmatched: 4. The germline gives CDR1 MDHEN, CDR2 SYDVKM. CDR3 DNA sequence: TGTGCCAGCAGTTTTCCTACTAGCGGGAGCTCCTACAATGAGCAGTTCTTC. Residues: CASSFPTSGSSYNEQFF.

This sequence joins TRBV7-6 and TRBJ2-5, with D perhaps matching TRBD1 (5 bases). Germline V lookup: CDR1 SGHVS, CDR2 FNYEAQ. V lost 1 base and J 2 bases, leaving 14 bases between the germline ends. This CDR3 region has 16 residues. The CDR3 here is CASSLGAGKPQETQYF. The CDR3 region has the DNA TGTGCCAGCAGCTTAGGAGCAGGGAAACCACAAGAGACCCAGTACTTC.

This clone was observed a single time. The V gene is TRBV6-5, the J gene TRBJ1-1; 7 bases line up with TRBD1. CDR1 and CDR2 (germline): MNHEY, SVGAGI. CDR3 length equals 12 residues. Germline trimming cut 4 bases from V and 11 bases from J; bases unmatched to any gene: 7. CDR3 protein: CASSFRQGGAFF. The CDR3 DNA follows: TGTGCCAGCAGTTTCCGACAGGGTGGGGCTTTCTTT.